Below, one T cell receptor (beta chain) is given with its context. The sample is drawn from a study of technical replicates of blood from a few donors. The CDR3 is 16 residues long. Unmatched junction bases numbered 6, after V lost 4 bases and J lost 0 bases. Germline CDR1 is SGHVS and CDR2 is FNYEAQ. The data were produced by immunoSEQ multiplex PCR, yet TCRdb's version contains in-frame clones alone and is incomplete. The sample consists of roughly 92,000 clones, roughly 95% of them appearing once. The chain carries TRBV7-6 and TRBJ2-3; 8 nucleotides align to TRBD2. The origin of this receptor is a human donor in good health. The sequenced material came from T cells isolated from PBMCs. The CDR3 sequence is CASSSSSGYSTDTQYF. The CDR3 DNA follows: TGTGCCAGCAGCTCATCTAGCGGGTATAGCACAGATACGCAGTATTTT.